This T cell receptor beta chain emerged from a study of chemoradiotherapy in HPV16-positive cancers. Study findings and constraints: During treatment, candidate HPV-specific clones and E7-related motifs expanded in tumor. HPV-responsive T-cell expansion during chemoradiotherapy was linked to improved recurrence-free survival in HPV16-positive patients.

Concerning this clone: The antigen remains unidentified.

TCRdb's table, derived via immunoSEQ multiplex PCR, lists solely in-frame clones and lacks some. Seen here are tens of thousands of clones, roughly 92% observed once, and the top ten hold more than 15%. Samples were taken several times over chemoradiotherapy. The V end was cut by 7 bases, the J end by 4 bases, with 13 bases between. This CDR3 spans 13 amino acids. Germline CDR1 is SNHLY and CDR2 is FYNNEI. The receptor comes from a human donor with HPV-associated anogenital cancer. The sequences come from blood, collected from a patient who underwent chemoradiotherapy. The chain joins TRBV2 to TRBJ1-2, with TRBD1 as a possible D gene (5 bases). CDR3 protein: CASIRRVTYGYTF. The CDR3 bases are TGTGCCAGCATCCGCAGGGTTACCTATGGCTACACCTTC.